This TCR delta chain derives from a study of Vγ9Vδ2 T cells in congenital toxoplasmosis (dated by TCRdb to 2020 to 2022). Background on the whole study: IgG, IgM and IgA serology, Western blot and an in-house interferon-gamma release assay were used to diagnose congenital toxoplasmosis. Gamma and delta chain CDR3 repertoires of sorted blood gammadelta T cells were compared between congenitally T. gondii-infected and uninfected infants. Sequencing of the repertoires was done on samples from infants at two time points: 2 months after birth and 1 year of age. At 2 months, TCR sequencing included about 5 infected and roughly eleven uninfected infants, while at 1 year the sequenced group was 3 infected and 4 uninfected infants.

Summary of the overall study and its limitations: Germline-encoded fetal-type TRDV2 CDR3 sequences seemed more prevalent in infected than uninfected roughly 2-month-old infants, suggesting an in utero expansion footprint. Repertoire differences between infected and uninfected infants were less clearly seen at 1 year of age than at 2 months. High prevalence of a public TRGV9 clonotype was observed in both infected and uninfected infants. At 2 months, TRGV9 and TRDV2 CDR3s of infected infants appeared to carry fewer N additions than uninfected infants, especially TRDV2-TRDJ1 sequences. Two months was the earliest age with enough suitable sample material for TCR repertoire analysis, so newborn repertoires were not sequenced.

Template-switch reverse transcription with SuperScript II was used to generate cDNA, with TRGC- and TRDC-specific primers combined in a single tube. The TRGC primer was designed for binding to both the TRGC1 and TRGC2 constant genes. The KAPA Real-Time Library Amplification Kit was used to amplify TRG and TRD, and AMPure XP beads were used for purification between steps. Index PCR with the Nextera XT Index Kit was used to attach Illumina sequencing adapters. An Illumina MiSeq running the V2 300 kit was used to sequence the TRG and TRD amplicons, producing 150 bp paired-end reads. The original methods were these. Read quality was checked with FastQC version 0.11.8 before further analysis. With MiXCR version 3.0.3, reads were aligned to GenBank TRG or TRD reference genes and CDR3 sequences were built. Default MiXCR settings were used with one exception: TRDD gene segments were assembled from 3 consecutive nucleotides instead of 5. VDJtools version 1.2.1 calculated N additions, CDR3 length, J segment length and clonotype sharing between samples. Out-of-frame CDR3 sequences and those containing stop codons were excluded from analysis. Infant repertoires were compared for overlap with previously published fetal, cord blood and adult blood Vgamma9Vdelta2 repertoires. TCRdb reprocessed the public reads with the caller CATT; rows with the same DNA were merged afterwards. The V and J calls were determined by TCRdb, not by the authors. The sample data list 990 or so delta-chain clones, and under 20% of these were observed just once. Around 10% of the sample is taken by the ten largest.

Details on this clone: Its antigen is currently not known. A much larger clone lies a single base off, so this may be a read error.

The same treatment, consisting of spiramycin and/or pyrimethamine plus sulfadiazine plus folinic acid, was given to the mothers of both infected and uninfected infants. All infants, infected and uninfected, were born by term delivery after more than 37 weeks of gestation. Roughly 1 mL of blood was turned into PBMCs through Lymphoprep gradient centrifugation, and the PBMCs were then cryopreserved in liquid nitrogen and sent to Belgium. After thawing, PBMCs were labeled with Zombie NIR viability dye and stained with CD3, TCR gammadelta, Vgamma9 and Vdelta2 antibodies. Sorting of CD3+ TCRgammadelta+ T cells was performed on a FACSAria III, with a mean purity of approximately 98%. For each sample, RNA was extracted from some 10,000 sorted gammadelta T cells with the RNeasy Micro Kit. The study infants had mothers who were enrolled with primary T. gondii infection during pregnancy. Infant peripheral blood was collected at an outpatient microbiology and virology center in Pavia, Italy.

The CDR3 measures 14 amino acids from cysteine to phenylalanine. The entry retains the CDR3 DNA only, 42 bases that are in frame from base 1. Trimming leaves V shorter by 9 bases and J shorter by 2 bases, with the junction holding 8 bases beyond the gene matches. From a lookup of the germline V gene, CDR1 and CDR2 are GEAIGNYY and EKD. The sequence came from a child younger than 10 born to a mother with Toxoplasma gondii infection during pregnancy, either congenitally infected or uninfected (not recorded which). Sequenced input: gamma-delta T cells from blood. The rearranged chain carries TRDV2 and TRDJ1; TRDD3 fits 10 bases in the junction. No J segment appears in TCRdb, so it was assigned here by matching the sequence to germline. The CDR3: CARDPLGDTDKLIF. The nucleotide sequence is given as TGTGCCCGCGATCCACTGGGGGATACCGATAAACTCATCTTT.